This T cell receptor (beta chain) was sequenced in a study of shared clonotypes between healthy human individuals. Method: immunoSEQ multiplex PCR; TCRdb's copy keeps in-frame clones and lacks some. Here the sample spans 700,000 or so clones, approximately 79% being singletons. The clonotype comes from a woman aged 30 to 39 in good health. The sample comprised memory CD4+ T cells sorted from blood. The subset denotes: CD45RA-negative fraction.

The CDR3 DNA reads as TGTGCCAGCAGTCCCAGACTAGCGGGCTACAATGAGCAGTTCTTC. This gives the protein CASSPRLAGYNEQFF. The rearrangement uses TRBV28 and TRBJ2-1; 10 bases fit TRBD2. Germline assignment: CDR1 MDHEN and CDR2 SYDVKM. This CDR3 has 15 residues. The ends lost 5 bases at V and 3 bases at J; junction bases unmatched: 4. Full variable domain (outside the CDR3, taken from reference TRBV28 and TRBJ2-1): DVKVTQSSRYLVKRTGEKVFLECVQDMDHENMFWYRQDPGLGLRLIYFSYDVKMKEKGDIPEGYSVSREKKERFSLILESASTNQTSMYLCASSPRLAGYNEQFFGPGTRLTVL.